This T cell receptor (beta chain) was recorded in a study of CXCR3-negative and CXCR3-positive naive CD8 T cells. Overall study context: The TRB read total, about 135 million, broke down to about 1.5 +/- 0.3 million reads per library. Study results and limitations: Freshly isolated PBMCs were used in most assays, given partial CXCR3 loss after freezing. Surface CD5 was comparable between naive subsets; TCR strength was inferred from TRB CDR3 properties. Similar TRBV-TRBJ usage was seen in naive cells (both CXCR3-negative and CXCR3-positive), but memory cells differed.

TRB cDNA libraries were made by UMI-labeled 5' RACE. TCRdb reanalyzed the 5' RACE reads and collapses them to one entry per CDR3 protein, without DNA. Its clone listing holds 20,000 to 30,000 distinct CDR3 sequences. As concerns this clonotype: As yet, its antigen is unknown.

Germline loops: CDR1 DFQATT, CDR2 SNEGSKA (reference sequence). This CDR3 has 14 amino acids. V usage is TRBV20-1 and J usage is TRBJ1-6. The TCR comes from a human donor in good health. Some clones in this sample may be carry-over from other donors' samples. Sequenced material: naive CXCR3- CD8+ T cells from blood. Subset denoted: CD45RO-CCR7+CD27+CD95- naive CD8+ T cells lacking CXCR3 (TNR3-). Here the CDR3 reads CSARTKLSGSPLHF.